This T cell receptor (beta chain) was sequenced in a study of blood T cell repertoires in COVID-19. Background on the study: The United States, Italy and Spain supplied acute and convalescent COVID-19 samples. Sources were T cells, B-cell-depleted T cells, or PBMCs; the material itself was cDNA or gDNA.

This clone appeared a single time. Germline trimming cut 1 base from V and 6 bases from J; bases unmatched to any gene: 3. The CDR3 extends over 14 amino acids. Looked up from germline, CDR1 is SGHTA and CDR2 is FQGNSA. Authors' data handling: The assay estimated nucleated cells by amplifying reference gene primers. The repertoire was sequenced with immunoSEQ multiplex PCR; TCRdb's copy has only in-frame clones and lacks some. From that table come the V and J calls and clone size; the DNA was used to work out D and trimming. The sample lists approximately 140,000 clones; more than 75% were seen once. This chain joins TRBV7-2 and TRBJ2-1, with 7 bases aligning to TRBD2. The source is a man in his sixties with active or convalescent COVID-19. Sequenced sample: peripheral blood. This chain's CDR3 is CASSLVASGNEQFF. In DNA, the CDR3 is TGTGCCAGCAGCTTAGTCGCTAGCGGCAATGAGCAGTTCTTC.